A single sample gave rise to the 20 T cell receptor beta chains below, sequenced in a study of T cell responses to AZD1222 COVID-19 vaccine. TCRdb's copy holds only in-frame clones and misses some; the assay was immunoSEQ multiplex PCR. The sample has 85,000 to 95,000 clones, about nine tenths seen once. The sequencing used peripheral blood, collected 28 days after the second AZD1222 dose. The receptors originated from an adult who received the AZD1222 COVID-19 vaccine.

This chain joins TRBV2 and TRBJ1-2; 10 bases agree with TRBD1. CDR3 length equals 11 residues. Germline trimming cut 10 bases from V and 12 bases from J; bases unmatched to any gene: 8. Germline-derived CDR1 and CDR2 are SNHLY and FYNNEI. The CDR3 DNA follows: TGTGCCATTGGGACAGGGGTAGCTCACACCTTC. Translating gives CAIGTGVAHTF.

The rearrangement joins TRBV4-3 to TRBJ1-3; TRBD1 matches 11 bases. V lost 3 bases, J lost 6 bases, and 13 bases stayed unmatched. The germline V gene has CDR1 LGHNA and CDR2 YSLEER. The CDR3 is 18 amino acids. CDR3 region: CASSQYGQGAPLKNTIYF. The CDR3 region has the DNA TGCGCCAGCAGCCAGTACGGACAGGGGGCGCCTCTTAAAAACACCATATATTTT.

This rearrangement joins TRBV27 to TRBJ2-7, with 11 bases aligning to TRBD1. With V trimmed by 6 bases and J by 6 bases, 10 bases remained unmatched. The CDR3 runs to 15 residues. Germline loops: CDR1 MNHEY, CDR2 SMNVEV (reference sequence). The CDR3 nucleotides are TGTGCCAGCAGATTAAAATCCGGGACAGGGGGCGAGCAGTACTTC. Protein: CASRLKSGTGGEQYF.

The V call is TRBV6-5, the J call TRBJ1-1; unclear D gene. CDR3 size: 12 residues. The germline gives CDR1 MNHEY, CDR2 SVGAGI. The V end was cut by 2 bases, the J end by 5 bases, with 6 bases between. The CDR3 nucleotides read TGTGCCAGCAGTTACCCCTCAACTGAAGCTTTCTTT. It specifies CASSYPSTEAFF.

The V call is TRBV12-3 or TRBV12-4, the J call TRBJ2-3; D possibly matches TRBD1 or TRBD2 (5 bases each). Trimming cost V 7 bases and J 8 bases, with 10 bases left between them. The CDR3 has 11 residues. The CDR3 region is CASIWGFTQYF. DNA for the CDR3: TGTGCCAGCATCTGGGGGTTTACGCAGTATTTT.

This sequence joins TRBV3-1 (or the pseudogene TRBV3-2) and TRBJ1-4; 8 bases fit TRBD1. J lost 5 bases, V lost 4 bases, and 12 bases had no gene match. CDR3 length: 17 amino acids. The V gene's germline CDR1 is LGHDT and CDR2 YNNKEL (reference sequence). The CDR3: CASSPPGTGARNEKLFF. The CDR3 coding sequence is TGTGCCAGCAGCCCCCCCGGGACAGGCGCCCGCAATGAAAAACTGTTTTTT.

The gene calls are TRBV10-2 and TRBJ1-2; D gene uncertain. Germline V gives CDR1 WSHSY, CDR2 SAAADI. The CDR3 spans 15 residues. Trimming pared 8 bases from V and 4 bases from J, leaving 20 bases between. Here the CDR3 DNA reads TGCGCCAGCGGCAGAACCTCAAGCCAGCTCTATGGCTACACCTTC. Translated: CASGRTSSQLYGYTF.

The chain recombines TRBV30 with TRBJ1-5, with D unresolved. V lost 0 bases and J 11 bases, leaving 17 bases between the germline ends. The germline CDR1 and CDR2 sequences are GTSNPN and SVGIG (reference sequence). This CDR3 has 14 amino acids. The CDR3 protein is CAWSVTDHQLSQHF. CDR3 nucleotides: TGTGCCTGGAGTGTAACAGATCACCAGCTGTCCCAGCATTTT.

This chain connects TRBV7-3 to TRBJ2-3, with D perhaps being TRBD1 or TRBD2 (6 bases each). Germline values: CDR1 SGHTA, CDR2 FQGTGA. V was cut by 5 bases and J by 0 bases, with 15 bases left in between. The CDR3 length is 16 residues. The CDR3 sequence is CASSPLGGGSTDTQYF. The CDR3 region has the DNA TGTGCCAGCAGCCCACTCGGGGGCGGCAGCACAGATACGCAGTATTTT.

In DNA form, the CDR3 reads TGTGCCAGCAGCCCCCGGGACCCCAATAACCCCCTCCACTTT. This gives the protein CASSPRDPNNPLHF. The rearrangement joins TRBV3-1 (or the pseudogene TRBV3-2) to TRBJ1-6; D perhaps matches TRBD1 (5 bases). The germline gives CDR1 LGHDT, CDR2 YNNKEL (reference sequence). The V end was cut by 4 bases, the J end by 13 bases, with 17 bases between. The CDR3 spans 14 residues.

The chain is built from TRBV3-1 (or the pseudogene TRBV3-2) and TRBJ1-2; D not certain. V was trimmed by 4 bases and J by 2 bases, leaving 20 bases between them. CDR1 and CDR2 (germline): LGHDT, YNNKEL (reference sequence). CDR3 length equals 17 residues. The CDR3 bases are TGTGCCAGCAGCCCCCGTTTCACCTCACGGGCAAACTATGGCTACACCTTC. It codes for CASSPRFTSRANYGYTF.

This chain connects TRBV5-1 to TRBJ2-7; no reliable D call. The CDR3 is 14 residues long. Trimming removed 0 bases at V and 1 base at J, with 8 bases between. Germline values: CDR1 SGHRS, CDR2 YFSETQ. The CDR3 DNA follows: TGCGCCAGCAGCTTGGCCGGCAGTTCCTACGAGCAGTACTTC. It encodes CASSLAGSSYEQYF.

This rearrangement joins TRBV12-3 or TRBV12-4 to TRBJ1-5; the D is unclear. This CDR3 is built from 13 residues. Trimming cost V 2 bases and J 7 bases, with 9 bases left between them. As DNA, the CDR3 is TGTGCCAGCAGTTTAAATACTGGGCAGCCCCAGCATTTT. It yields the protein CASSLNTGQPQHF.

The rearrangement joins TRBV12-3 or TRBV12-4 to TRBJ1-2, with D possibly being TRBD1 (5 bases). This CDR3 has 13 amino acids. V lost 6 bases and J 6 bases, leaving 14 bases between the germline ends. CDR3 loop: CASSPQGVDGYTF. In nucleotides, the CDR3 is TGTGCCAGCAGCCCTCAGGGAGTTGATGGCTACACCTTC.

The chain uses TRBV15 and TRBJ1-5, with D unclear. Per the germline V gene, CDR1 is LNHNV and CDR2 is YYDKDF (reference sequence). The V and J ends lost 0 bases and 5 bases respectively, with 2 bases between them. This CDR3 has 12 amino acids. The CDR3 region is CATSREHQPQHF. The CDR3 DNA reads TGTGCCACCAGCAGAGAGCATCAGCCCCAGCATTTT.

This clone has a handful of counts. This chain joins TRBV7-9 and TRBJ1-6, with D perhaps TRBD1 (5 bases). The V and J ends lost 1 base and 8 bases respectively, with 9 bases between them. This CDR3 contains 14 residues. From germline, CDR1 is SEHNR and CDR2 FQNEAQ (reference sequence). For the CDR3, the DNA is TGTGCCAGCAGCTTAGTACAGGAGTATTCACCCCTCCACTTT. It encodes CASSLVQEYSPLHF.

The CDR3 spells CASSFSMNSIPNEKLFF. As DNA, the CDR3 is TGTGCCAGCAGTTTTTCAATGAACAGCATCCCTAATGAAAAACTGTTTTTT. The chain combines TRBV27 with TRBJ1-4; the D is unclear. The CDR3 contains 17 residues. In germline, CDR1 is MNHEY, CDR2 SMNVEV (reference sequence). The V gene lost 3 bases and the J gene lost 3 bases, with 17 bases spanning the gap.

The chain carries TRBV7-2 and TRBJ2-5; maybe TRBD2 (6 bases). This CDR3 is 14 amino acids long. Deletions cut 4 bases from V and 5 bases from J, with 14 bases between. The germline gives CDR1 SGHTA, CDR2 FQGNSA. CDR3 sequence (DNA): TGTGCCAGCAGCTGGGACTCTGGGGTGGAGACCCAGTACTTC. This translates into CASSWDSGVETQYF.

This sequence joins TRBV7-6 and TRBJ2-5; 9 bases are a match to TRBD2. The CDR3 runs to 15 residues. V lost 5 bases, J lost 2 bases, and 6 bases stayed unmatched. CDR1 SGHVS and CDR2 FNYEAQ come from the germline V gene. CDR3 in amino acids: CASSPTSGWQETQYF. CDR3 nucleotide sequence: TGTGCCAGCAGCCCGACTAGCGGTTGGCAAGAGACCCAGTACTTC.

The J gene is TRBJ2-7, the V gene TRBV7-3; a weak D match, TRBD2 (5 bases). V was pared by 5 bases and J by 4 bases, with 12 bases between. CDR1 and CDR2 (germline): SGHTA, FQGTGA. CDR3 length equals 13 residues. The CDR3 here is CASSEGSGYEQYF. CDR3 coding DNA: TGTGCCAGCAGCGAGGGTTCGGGATACGAGCAGTACTTC.